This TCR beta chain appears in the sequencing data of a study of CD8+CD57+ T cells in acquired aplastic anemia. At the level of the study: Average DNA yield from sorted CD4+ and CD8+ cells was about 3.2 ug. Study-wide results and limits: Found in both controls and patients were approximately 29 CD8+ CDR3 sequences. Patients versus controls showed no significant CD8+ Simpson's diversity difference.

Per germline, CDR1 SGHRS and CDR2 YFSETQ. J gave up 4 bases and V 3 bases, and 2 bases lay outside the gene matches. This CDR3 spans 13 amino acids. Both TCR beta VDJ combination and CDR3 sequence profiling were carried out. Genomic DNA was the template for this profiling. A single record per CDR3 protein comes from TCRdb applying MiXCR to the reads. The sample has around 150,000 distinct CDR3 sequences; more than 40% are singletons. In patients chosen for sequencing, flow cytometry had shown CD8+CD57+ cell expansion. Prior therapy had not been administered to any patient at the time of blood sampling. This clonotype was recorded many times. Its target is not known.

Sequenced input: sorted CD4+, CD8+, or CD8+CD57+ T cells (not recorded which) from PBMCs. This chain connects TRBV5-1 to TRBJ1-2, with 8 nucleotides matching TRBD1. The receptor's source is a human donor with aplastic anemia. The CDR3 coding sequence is TGCGCCAGCAGCTGGACAGGGCCCTATGGCTACACCTTC. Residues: CASSWTGPYGYTF. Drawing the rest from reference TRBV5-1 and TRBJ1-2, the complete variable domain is KAGVTQTPRYLIKTRGQQVTLSCSPISGHRSVSWYQQTPGQGLQFLFEYFSETQRNKGNFPGRFSGRQFSNSRSEMNVSTLELGDSALYLCASSWTGPYGYTFGSGTRLTVV.